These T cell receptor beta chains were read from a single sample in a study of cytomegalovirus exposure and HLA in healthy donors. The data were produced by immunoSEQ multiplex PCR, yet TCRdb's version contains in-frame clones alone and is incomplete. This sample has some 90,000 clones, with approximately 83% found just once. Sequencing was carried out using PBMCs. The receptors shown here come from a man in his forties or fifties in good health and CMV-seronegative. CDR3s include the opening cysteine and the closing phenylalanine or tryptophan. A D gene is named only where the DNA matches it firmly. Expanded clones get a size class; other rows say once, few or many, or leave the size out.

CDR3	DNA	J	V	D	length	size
CASSNADREWTGELFF	TGTGCCAGCAGCAACGCCGACAGGGAGTGGACCGGGGAGCTGTTTTTT	TRBJ2-2	TRBV5-8	TRBD1	16	-
CASSAHISDSPLHF	TGTGCCAGCAGCGCACACATCTCCGATTCACCCCTCCACTTT	TRBJ1-6	TRBV7-2	-	14	-
CASSLWLDRGRNNQPQHF	TGTGCCAGCAGCTTGTGGCTGGACAGGGGGCGAAACAATCAGCCCCAGCATTTT	TRBJ1-5	TRBV5-6	TRBD1	18	-
CASSVYTGELFF	TGCGCCAGCAGTGTCTACACCGGGGAGCTGTTTTTT	TRBJ2-2	TRBV10-2	-	12	-
CASSSEGGGISEAFF	TGTGCCAGCAGCTCCGAAGGGGGGGGGATCTCTGAAGCTTTCTTT	TRBJ1-1	TRBV7-3	-	15	-
CASSLRQGTEAFF	TGTGCCAGCAGTTTGAGACAGGGGACTGAAGCTTTCTTT	TRBJ1-1	TRBV7-3	TRBD1	13	-
CASTGAHEQYF	TGTGCCAGCACAGGGGCCCACGAGCAGTACTTC	TRBJ2-7	TRBV6-5	-	11	few
CASSFGKNTEAFF	TGTGCCAGCAGCTTCGGGAAGAACACTGAAGCTTTCTTT	TRBJ1-1	TRBV5-6	-	13	-
CASSLASVYGYTF	TGTGCCAGCAGCTTAGCGTCGGTCTATGGCTACACCTTC	TRBJ1-2	TRBV7-9	-	13	once
CAIIGLLNTEAFF	TGTGCCATCATCGGACTGTTGAACACTGAAGCTTTCTTT	TRBJ1-1	TRBV6-1	-	13	-
CASSLAQGGTPLHF	TGTGCCAGCAGCTTAGCACAGGGTGGGACACCCCTCCACTTT	TRBJ1-6	TRBV7-2	-	14	-
CASSDTGQGSSPLHF	TGTGCCAGCAGTGATACAGGACAGGGAAGTTCACCCCTCCACTTT	TRBJ1-6	TRBV25-1	TRBD1	15	-
CASTDGYTF	TGTGCCAGCACTGATGGCTACACCTTC	TRBJ1-2	TRBV2	-	9	-
CASSLVGDSYNEQFF	TGTGCCAGCAGCTTAGTCGGGGACTCCTACAATGAGCAGTTCTTC	TRBJ2-1	TRBV7-6	-	15	-
CASSLLQKNTEAFF	TGTGCCAGCAGCTTATTACAGAAGAACACTGAAGCTTTCTTT	TRBJ1-1	TRBV11-1	-	14	-
CAWRLAGGAGSQYF	TGTGCCTGGAGACTAGCGGGGGGGGCTGGGTCGCAGTATTTT	TRBJ2-3	TRBV30	TRBD2	14	-
CASSQDPEPYGYTF	TGTGCCAGCAGCCAAGACCCGGAGCCCTATGGCTACACCTTC	TRBJ1-2	TRBV4-2	-	14	-
CASSSNPGTDTQYF	TGTGCCAGCAGCTCAAACCCAGGCACAGATACGCAGTATTTT	TRBJ2-3	TRBV7-9	-	14	-
CASSQDDPGTDLYSNQPQHF	TGTGCCAGCAGCCAAGATGACCCCGGGACAGACCTTTATAGCAATCAGCCCCAGCATTTT	TRBJ1-5	TRBV4-2	TRBD1	20	few
CASSRGGANEKLFF	TGTGCCAGCTCTAGAGGGGGGGCTAATGAAAAACTGTTTTTT	TRBJ1-4	TRBV9	-	14	few
CASSLDPEMNTEAFF	TGTGCCAGCAGCTTGGATCCGGAGATGAACACTGAAGCTTTCTTT	TRBJ1-1	TRBV5-6	-	15	-
CASRREVSSEKLFF	TGCGCCAGCAGGAGGGAAGTATCGAGTGAAAAACTGTTTTTT	TRBJ1-4	TRBV5-1	-	14	-
CASSPRTSGGGNNEQFF	TGTGCCAGCAGCCCAAGGACTAGCGGGGGGGGAAACAATGAGCAGTTCTTC	TRBJ2-1	TRBV7-2	TRBD2	17	-
CASSSQALEETQYF	TGTGCCAGTAGTAGTCAAGCCTTGGAAGAGACCCAGTACTTC	TRBJ2-5	TRBV19	-	14	-
CASSLLWGQVTEAFF	TGTGCCAGCAGCTTACTTTGGGGGCAGGTGACTGAAGCTTTCTTT	TRBJ1-1	TRBV7-2	-	15	once
CASSIGQGASYGYTF	TGTGCCAGCAGTATCGGACAGGGGGCCTCCTATGGCTACACCTTC	TRBJ1-2	TRBV27	TRBD1	15	-
CASSSPGLAYEQYF	TGTGCCAGCAGCTCGCCTGGACTAGCGTACGAGCAGTACTTC	TRBJ2-7	TRBV7-2	TRBD2	14	-
CASSLRQLDTQYF	TGTGCCAGCAGCCTCAGACAGTTAGATACGCAGTATTTT	TRBJ2-3	TRBV7-3	-	13	-
CSTDRVLSYEQYF	TGCAGCACCGACAGGGTCCTCTCCTACGAGCAGTACTTC	TRBJ2-7	TRBV29-1	TRBD1	13	-
CASSIRDRGDEQYF	TGTGCCAGTAGTATCCGGGACAGGGGAGACGAGCAGTACTTC	TRBJ2-7	TRBV19	TRBD1	14	-
CASSSVRDSEAFF	TGTGCCAGCAGCTCAGTCCGGGACAGCGAAGCTTTCTTT	TRBJ1-1	TRBV7-7	TRBD1	13	-
CASSDGSTVPTNEKLFF	TGCGCCAGCAGCGATGGCTCGACAGTGCCAACTAATGAAAAACTGTTTTTT	TRBJ1-4	TRBV5-1	-	17	-
CASTDRGSGANVLTF	TGCGCCAGCACAGACAGGGGCTCTGGGGCCAACGTCCTGACTTTC	TRBJ2-6	TRBV5-1	TRBD1	15	-
CASSRTGGYGYTF	TGTGCCAGCAGCAGAACAGGGGGCTATGGCTACACCTTC	TRBJ1-2	TRBV6-4	TRBD1	13	-
CASSILSRVNQPQHF	TGTGCCAGTAGTATTCTCTCGAGAGTTAATCAGCCCCAGCATTTT	TRBJ1-5	TRBV19	-	15	-
CASSLGTSGTTGELFF	TGTGCCAGCAGCTTAGGAACTAGCGGAACCACCGGGGAGCTGTTTTTT	TRBJ2-2	TRBV7-6	TRBD2	16	once
CATRSGGADTGELFF	TGTGCCACCAGGAGCGGGGGGGCGGACACCGGGGAGCTGTTTTTT	TRBJ2-2	TRBV15	TRBD2	15	many
CASSTPPGTGLEETQYF	TGTGCCAGCAGCACGCCTCCCGGGACAGGGTTGGAAGAGACCCAGTACTTC	TRBJ2-5	TRBV7-9	TRBD1	17	-
CASSSRSPSEQYF	TGTGCCAGTAGTTCTCGTAGCCCTAGTGAGCAGTACTTC	TRBJ2-5	TRBV19	-	13	once
CASSQDLLAGAKNIQYF	TGTGCCAGCAGCCAAGATTTGCTAGCGGGGGCCAAAAACATTCAGTACTTC	TRBJ2-4	TRBV4-2	TRBD2	17	-
CASSGGGQGNYGYTF	TGTGCCAGCAGCGGGGGGGGACAGGGGAACTATGGCTACACCTTC	TRBJ1-2	TRBV11-3	TRBD1	15	-
CASSPGTVNQPQHF	TGTGCCAGCTCCCCCGGGACAGTCAATCAGCCCCAGCATTTT	TRBJ1-5	TRBV18	TRBD1	14	-
CASSDSHLTF	TGTGCCAGCAGTGATAGTCACCTGACCTTC	TRBJ1-2	TRBV2	-	10	-
CASSRLVSSYNEQFF	TGTGCCAGCAGCCGACTAGTCAGCTCCTACAATGAGCAGTTCTTC	TRBJ2-1	TRBV11-1	-	15	-
CASSLYNQPQHF	TGTGCCAGCAGCTTGTATAATCAGCCCCAGCATTTT	TRBJ1-5	TRBV5-6	-	12	once